The 13 T cell receptor beta chains given below trace back to one sample, sequenced in a study of CD8 T cells in ankylosing spondylitis. Findings and caveats of the study: A motif of several highly homologous TCR beta variants was seen as apparently characteristic of ankylosing spondylitis blood.

Antigen specificity for these receptors is unknown. MiXCR, run by TCRdb on the 5' RACE reads, gives a single entry per CDR3 protein. Of 390,000 or so distinct CDR3 sequences detected, more than 20% appear once; the ten largest clones hold about a sixth. The specimen sequenced was blood, either unsorted or a sorted T cell fraction (not recorded which). These receptors originate from a male donor with ankylosing spondylitis.

The CDR3 DNA sequence: TGTGCCAGCAGCCAAGAGGTCTGGGAGCCCCAGCATTTT. Its translation is CASSQEVWEPQHF. The chain joins TRBV4-2 to TRBJ1-5; unclear D gene. Trimming removed 0 bases at V and 8 bases at J, with 8 bases between. The CDR3 is 13 amino acids. CDR1 and CDR2 from the germline V gene are LGHNA and YNFKEQ.

The chain uses TRBV9 and TRBJ2-1; TRBD2 is a possible D gene (7 bases). Germline CDR1 and CDR2: SGDLS and YYNGEE. The CDR3 loop spans 14 amino acids. V was cut by 1 base and J by 8 bases, with 13 bases left in between. Written as DNA, the CDR3 is TGTGCCAGCAGCGTACTAATAGGGGGGGATGAGCAGTTCTTC. The encoded protein is CASSVLIGGDEQFF.

This rearrangement joins TRBV5-1 to TRBJ2-5; perhaps TRBD2 as D (5 bases). There are 13 residues in the CDR3. The germline V gene has CDR1 SGHRS and CDR2 YFSETQ. The V and J ends lost 4 bases and 5 bases respectively, with 12 bases between them. CDR3 nucleotide sequence: TGCGCCAGCAGCCCGGGATCCCGGGAGACCCAGTACTTC. Its translation is CASSPGSRETQYF.

The chain has TRBV10-2 and TRBJ2-2; 12 positions agree with TRBD2. The CDR3 totals 17 residues. V shed 6 bases and J 0 bases; nucleotides not matched to a gene: 5. Germline loops: CDR1 WSHSY, CDR2 SAAADI. CDR3 DNA: TGCGCCAGCAGACTAGCGGGAGGTACTTCGAACACCGGGGAGCTGTTTTTT. The encoded protein is CASRLAGGTSNTGELFF.

This clonotype has only a few counts. V and J are TRBV15 and TRBJ2-5; a weak D match, TRBD2 (5 bases). The CDR3 extends over 14 amino acids. V shed 0 bases and J shed 5 bases, with 10 bases lying between them. Germline CDR1 LNHNV, CDR2 YYDKDF (reference sequence). This chain's CDR3 is CATSRDRRSETQYF. The CDR3, as DNA: TGTGCCACCAGCAGAGATAGGAGGAGCGAGACCCAGTACTTC.

This clonotype occurred a few times. The rearrangement joins TRBV12-3 or TRBV12-4 to TRBJ2-7; 12 nucleotides line up with TRBD2. The length of the CDR3 is 16 residues. Unmatched junction bases numbered 10, after V lost 6 bases and J lost 4 bases. DNA for the CDR3: TGTGCCAGCAGCCCGTTCGGGCTAGCGGGAGGGTACGAGCAGTACTTC. Its protein is CASSPFGLAGGYEQYF.

J is TRBJ1-2 and V is TRBV12-3 or TRBV12-4; possible D gene TRBD1, 5 bases. Trimming cost V 4 bases and J 2 bases, with 14 bases left between them. The CDR3 consists of 15 residues. The chain's CDR3 is CASSSSDRLNYGYTF. In DNA, the CDR3 is TGTGCCAGCAGTTCCTCCGACAGACTAAACTATGGCTACACCTTC.

The CDR3 coding sequence is TGTGCCAGCAGTTTAAACCGTCTAGCGGGGGGAGAGCAGTTCTTC. This translates into CASSLNRLAGGEQFF. The rearrangement links TRBV28 to TRBJ2-1; TRBD2 agrees at 11 bases. This CDR3 region has 15 residues. Germline loops: CDR1 MDHEN, CDR2 SYDVKM. V was pared by 2 bases and J by 10 bases, with 7 bases of the junction left unmatched.

This clonotype has a handful of counts. The CDR3, as DNA: TGCAGCGCTCTCGTCCGGGCCTCCTACGAGCAGTACTTC. This sequence encodes CSALVRASYEQYF. The rearrangement joins TRBV29-1 to TRBJ2-7; D remains ambiguous. The CDR3 has 13 amino acids. Trimming stripped 7 bases from V and 0 bases from J, with 13 bases between. Germline V gene sequence: CDR1 SQVTM, CDR2 ANQGSEA.

This chain uses TRBV3-1 with TRBJ2-6, with D hard to call. Germline V CDR1 and CDR2: LGHDT, YNNKEL (reference sequence). V shed 1 base and J shed 4 bases, with 5 bases lying between them. The CDR3 is made up of 14 amino acids. The chain's CDR3 is CASSQAAGANVLTF. Here the CDR3 DNA reads TGTGCCAGCAGCCAAGCTGCCGGGGCCAACGTCCTGACTTTC.

The rearrangement links TRBV27 to TRBJ2-4, with a tentative D call TRBD1 (7 bases). CDR1 and CDR2 from the germline V gene are MNHEY and SMNVEV (reference sequence). The CDR3 loop spans 14 amino acids. Between the trimmed V and J ends, which lost 3 bases and 7 bases, there was a span of 13 bases. CDR3 protein: CASSLSGGSNIQYF. The CDR3 DNA reads as TGTGCCAGCAGTTTGTCAGGGGGGAGTAACATTCAGTACTTC.

The CDR3 reads CASSDSTFNQPQHF. The CDR3 DNA follows: TGTGCCAGCAGTGACAGCACCTTTAATCAGCCCCAGCATTTT. This chain uses TRBV25-1 with TRBJ1-5; D not resolved. In germline, CDR1 is MGHDK, CDR2 SYGVNS. The CDR3 runs 14 residues. Trimming took off 3 bases at V and 4 bases at J, with 10 bases between the two ends.

The chain combines TRBV21-1 with TRBJ2-6. TRBV21-1 counts as a pseudogene. CDR3 length equals 18 residues. The CDR3 DNA reads as TGTGCCAGCAGCAAACCACGACACGATTGCTCTGGGGCCAACGTCCTGACTTTC. Its translation is CASSKPRHDCSGANVLTF.